These T cell receptor beta chains were read from a single sample in a study of cytomegalovirus exposure and HLA in healthy donors. Some clones are missing from TCRdb's copy, which holds only in-frame ones; the method was immunoSEQ multiplex PCR. The table has around 200,000 clones, roughly 80% seen once. The sequenced sample was PBMCs. The source of these receptors is a man in his forties or fifties in good health and CMV-seropositive. Each CDR3 is given with its conserved first and last residue. Each record gives: CDR3 DNA, CDR3 protein, V gene, J gene, D gene, clone size. The D gene is left open where the match is weak. Some rows mark clone size as missing; the rest say once, few, many or name a class of expanded clone.

TGTGCCAGTAGTCTCGGACTAGCGGGGGAGACCCAGTACTTC,CASSLGLAGETQYF,TRBV19,TRBJ2-5,TRBD2,.
TGCGCCAGCAGCTTGGGGACACGCAACACTGAAGCTTTCTTT,CASSLGTRNTEAFF,TRBV5-1,TRBJ1-1,.,few
TGTGCCAGCAGTAGGTCGTACGGGGGAAACTTTAAAGAGACCCAGTACTTC,CASSRSYGGNFKETQYF,TRBV28,TRBJ2-5,.,.
TGTGCCAGCAGCCGCGGGGGGTCGAGTGGAGAGACCCAGTACTTC,CASSRGGSSGETQYF,TRBV7-9,TRBJ2-5,TRBD2,.
TGCGCCAGCAGCCAAGAGACAGATAACTATGGCTACACCTTC,CASSQETDNYGYTF,TRBV4-3,TRBJ1-2,.,.
TGTGCCAGCAGTTTAAGGCGACTAGCGGGGAGCCAAGAGACCCAGTACTTC,CASSLRRLAGSQETQYF,TRBV28,TRBJ2-5,TRBD2,.
TGTGCCAGCAGCCGTACAGGAATCTCCTACGAGCAGTACTTC,CASSRTGISYEQYF,TRBV5-4,TRBJ2-7,.,.
TGCGCCAGCAGCCAAGTTGGGACAGGGATCACCGGGGAGCTGTTTTTT,CASSQVGTGITGELFF,TRBV4-3,TRBJ2-2,TRBD1,.
TGTGCCAGCAGCTTGGTGGTAGCGGGGCCTTCCACAGATACGCAGTATTTT,CASSLVVAGPSTDTQYF,TRBV5-4,TRBJ2-3,TRBD2,.
TGCGCCAGCAGTGAGAAGGTAGCGGGGGTTCCGAACACCGGGGAGCTGTTTTTT,CASSEKVAGVPNTGELFF,TRBV10-1,TRBJ2-2,TRBD2,.
TGTGCCAGCAGTCCCCCCGGCGGTAGCACAGATACGCAGTATTTT,CASSPPGGSTDTQYF,TRBV7-9,TRBJ2-3,.,.
TGTGCCAGCAGTGAGGGCGTCGGAGCGGGGCCCCTCCACTTT,CASSEGVGAGPLHF,TRBV6-1,TRBJ1-6,.,few
TGTGCCAGCAGCGTAGGACTAGCGGGGAGGAATGAGCAGTTCTTC,CASSVGLAGRNEQFF,TRBV9,TRBJ2-1,TRBD2,.
TGTGCTAGTCTTACTTCATACAATGAGCAGTTCTTC,CASLTSYNEQFF,TRBV12-5,TRBJ2-1,.,.
TGTGCAAGTCGCTTAGCGGACAGGGGGCCTGGTTCACCCCTCCACTTT,CASRLADRGPGSPLHF,TRBV12-2,TRBJ1-6,.,.
TGTGCCAGCAGTTTAAAGCCCACGGGAGGGGGTGAAGCTTTCTTT,CASSLKPTGGGEAFF,TRBV27,TRBJ1-1,.,once
TGTGCCAGTACCCCAGGGGGTAGAGGCAATCAGCCCCAGCATTTT,CASTPGGRGNQPQHF,TRBV19,TRBJ1-5,TRBD1,.
TGTGCCAGCAGCCCTGACAGGGGAAACTATGGCTACACCTTC,CASSPDRGNYGYTF,TRBV5-4,TRBJ1-2,TRBD1,.
TGTGCCATCACCGGGACTAGCGACTACAATGAGCAGTTCTTC,CAITGTSDYNEQFF,TRBV28,TRBJ2-1,TRBD2,.
TGTGCCTGGAGTGGCTATGGACAGGGCGAGCAGTACTTC,CAWSGYGQGEQYF,TRBV30,TRBJ2-7,TRBD1,few
TGCGCCAGCACCATAAGCGGGGGGGATTACAATGAGCAGTTCTTC,CASTISGGDYNEQFF,TRBV5-1,TRBJ2-1,TRBD2,.
TGTGCCAGCAGCCTAGGACAGGGTTACACTGAAGCTTTCTTT,CASSLGQGYTEAFF,TRBV7-2,TRBJ1-1,TRBD1,.
TGTGCCAGCAGTTACTCATTAGATTCCCTCAATGAGCAGTTCTTC,CASSYSLDSLNEQFF,TRBV6-5,TRBJ2-1,.,.
TGTGCCAGCAGTGATGCAGGGAGGGTGTTTTTT,CASSDAGRVFF,TRBV6-1,TRBJ1-4,.,.
TGTGCCAGCAGTTCAATAGCGGGGGGGTCTAGCACAGATACGCAGTATTTT,CASSSIAGGSSTDTQYF,TRBV7-2,TRBJ2-3,TRBD2,.
TGTGCCAGCTCACCGGCGGGGGGCGCGGGAGCTTTCTTT,CASSPAGGAGAFF,TRBV18,TRBJ1-1,.,.
TGTGCCAGCAGCCCCCGGAGGTACGAGCAGTACTTC,CASSPRRYEQYF,TRBV7-8,TRBJ2-7,.,.
TGTGCCAGCAGCTTGGAGGGGGCGCGCGCTGAAGCTTTCTTT,CASSLEGARAEAFF,TRBV5-4,TRBJ1-1,TRBD1,few
TGTGCCAGCAGTTCACAGGGGATCCTTCTCGAGCAGTACTTC,CASSSQGILLEQYF,TRBV7-8,TRBJ2-7,TRBD1,.
TGTGCCAGCAGCCGCCGGGATAGGGGGACAGATACGCAGTATTTT,CASSRRDRGTDTQYF,TRBV14,TRBJ2-3,.,.
TGTGCCAGCAGCGTAGGTAGGCGGGACTATGGCTACACCTTC,CASSVGRRDYGYTF,TRBV9,TRBJ1-2,.,.
TGTGCCAGCAGTTTCGGACTTTCCACCGGGGATCTGTTTTTT,CASSFGLSTGDLFF,TRBV27,TRBJ2-2,.,.
TGTGCCAGCAGCTCTCGGGACAGGCTCCACGAGCAGTACTTC,CASSSRDRLHEQYF,TRBV11-3,TRBJ2-7,TRBD1,.